Listed here are 18 T cell receptor beta chains from one sample, sequenced in a study of T cells in Graves' hyperthyroidism and ophthalmopathy. Amplified regions were TCR beta CDR3 sequences from RNA transcripts. Researchers ran a first-round RT-PCR on the TCR CDR3 using the HTBI primer set. TCRdb analysed the multiplex PCR reads with MiXCR anew, one entry per CDR3 protein. This table holds 360,000 or so distinct CDR3 sequences, around 18% found once. The sequencing input was blood. These receptors were collected from a middle-aged woman with Graves' ophthalmopathy.

V gene TRBV29-1 combines with J gene TRBJ1-1; 9 bases are a match to TRBD1. V gave up 7 bases and J gave up 5 bases; unmatched junction bases: 8. The CDR3 has 13 residues. Germline CDR1 is SQVTM and CDR2 is ANQGSEA. This chain's CDR3 is CSGHRGPGTEAFF. Written as DNA, the CDR3 is TGCAGCGGGCACAGGGGGCCGGGGACTGAAGCTTTCTTT.

In this sample, this clonotype turned up many times. DNA of the CDR3: TGTGCCAGCAGTGGGATCGGGACAGGGGTTAATCCCTATGGCTACACCTTC. It yields the protein CASSGIGTGVNPYGYTF. This chain connects TRBV6-1 to TRBJ1-2, with 10 positions matching TRBD1. V lost 4 bases to trimming and J lost 4 bases; unmatched junction nucleotides: 12. Per germline, CDR1 MNHNS and CDR2 SASEGT. This CDR3 has 17 amino acids.

This clonotype has at least ten counts. The V and J genes are TRBV15 and TRBJ1-5; a weak D match, TRBD1 (5 bases). From germline, CDR1 is LNHNV and CDR2 YYDKDF (reference sequence). The ends were cut back, 2 bases at V and 7 bases at J, with 18 bases in the middle. The CDR3 spans 16 residues. The chain's CDR3 is CATSRSGWEGGQPQHF. The CDR3 region has the DNA TGTGCCACCAGCAGATCAGGGTGGGAGGGCGGCCAGCCCCAGCATTTT.

This clonotype was observed at least ten times. The V gene is TRBV9, the J gene TRBJ2-7; 9 positions match TRBD1. The trim removed 2 bases at V and 2 bases at J, leaving 5 bases unmatched. This CDR3 has 15 residues. Germline V CDR1 and CDR2: SGDLS, YYNGEE. CDR3 DNA: TGTGCCAGCAGCGTGGATGGACAGGGGACCTACGAGCAGTACTTC. Protein sequence: CASSVDGQGTYEQYF.

This clonotype has at least ten counts. V gene TRBV2 combines with J gene TRBJ2-7; a weak D match, TRBD2 (7 bases). This CDR3 comprises 12 residues. V was clipped by 3 bases and J by 5 bases, with 8 bases between them. The V gene's germline CDR1 is SNHLY and CDR2 FYNNEI. The CDR3: CASSEGGHEQYF. CDR3 in DNA: TGTGCCAGCAGTGAGGGGGGGCACGAGCAGTACTTC. Full variable domain (outside the CDR3, taken from reference TRBV2 and TRBJ2-7): EPEVTQTPSHQVTQMGQEVILRCVPISNHLYFYWYRQILGQKVEFLVSFYNNEISEKSEIFDDQFSVERPDGSNFTLKIRSTKLEDSAMYFCASSEGGHEQYFGPGTRLTVT.

This clonotype has at least ten counts. V usage is TRBV20-1 and J usage is TRBJ1-5; possible D gene TRBD1, 5 bases. Germline lookup yields CDR1 DFQATT and CDR2 SNEGSKA (reference sequence). The CDR3 is 15 amino acids. Trimming removed 0 bases at V and 6 bases at J, with 15 bases between. The CDR3 loop is CSARDLGRGSQPQHF. As DNA, the CDR3 is TGCAGTGCTAGAGATCTGGGTAGGGGATCTCAGCCCCAGCATTTT.

This clonotype was picked up a small number of times. This rearrangement joins TRBV19 to TRBJ2-7; 8 nucleotides line up with TRBD1. Germline V CDR1 and CDR2: LNHDA, SQIVND (reference sequence). V lost 5 bases, J lost 6 bases, and 9 bases stayed unmatched. CDR3 length equals 14 residues. In DNA, the CDR3 is TGTGCCAGTAGTCCCACGACAGGGGAGTTCGAGCAGTACTTC. Translated, it gives CASSPTTGEFEQYF.

Regarding this clonotype: This may arise from a read error, as a much more abundant clone is one base away. The rearrangement joins TRBV5-1 to TRBJ1-1; the match to TRBD1 covers 7 bases. The ends lost 4 bases at V and 0 bases at J; junction bases unmatched: 6. This CDR3 has 15 residues. Germline CDR1 and CDR2: SGHRS and YFSETQ. The CDR3 region is CASSGTAQVNTEAFF. As DNA, the CDR3 is TGCGCCAGCAGCGGGACAGCTCAAGTGAACACTGAAGCTTTCTTT.

This clonotype has just one count. The chain carries TRBV11-2 and TRBJ2-7; 10 bases align to TRBD2. CDR3 length equals 19 residues. V shed 1 base, J shed 5 bases, and the junction held 17 bases outside the gene matches. Germline lookup yields CDR1 SGHAT and CDR2 FQNNGV. The CDR3 DNA follows: TGTGCCAGCAGCTTAGTTGGGGCCAGGGCTAGCGGGGGTAACAACGAGCAGTACTTC. Protein product: CASSLVGARASGGNNEQYF.

This clonotype was counted many times. The V call is TRBV27, the J call TRBJ2-7, with 14 bases that match TRBD2. From germline, CDR1 is MNHEY and CDR2 SMNVEV (reference sequence). Trimming removed 10 bases from V and 9 bases from J; junction bases left unmatched: 8. The CDR3 is 13 amino acids. The CDR3 loop reads CATRLAGGPGQYF. The CDR3 coding sequence is TGTGCCACGCGACTAGCGGGAGGGCCTGGGCAGTACTTC.

This clonotype occurred a few times. This chain links TRBV5-8 with TRBJ2-5; D not resolved. Between the trimmed V and J ends, which lost 0 bases and 1 base, there was a span of 10 bases. The CDR3 consists of 15 residues. The germline V gene has CDR1 SGHTS and CDR2 YDEGEE. CDR3 DNA: TGTGCCAGCAGCTTGGCCGCGGCAGTCCAAGAGACCCAGTACTTC. Protein sequence: CASSLAAAVQETQYF.

This clonotype was found many times. The V call is TRBV28, the J call TRBJ2-5; 8 bases fit TRBD1. J gave up 0 bases and V 5 bases, and 5 bases lay outside the gene matches. CDR3 size: 15 residues. The germline V gene encodes CDR1 MDHEN and CDR2 SYDVKM. Written as DNA, the CDR3 is TGTGCCAGCAGTCCGCAACAGGGGGACCAAGAGACCCAGTACTTC. Its translation is CASSPQQGDQETQYF.

The V and J genes are TRBV18 and TRBJ2-5, with a possible D match to TRBD2 (6 bases). Germline CDR1 and CDR2: KGHSH and LQKENI. V lost 3 bases to trimming and J lost 1 base, with 9 bases between them. The CDR3 has 14 amino acids. CDR3 region: CASSPLGSQETQYF. The CDR3 DNA follows: TGTGCCAGCTCACCCCTCGGGAGCCAAGAGACCCAGTACTTC.

A few counts support this clonotype. This chain joins TRBV12-3 or TRBV12-4 and TRBJ1-2, with a weak D call TRBD1 (6 bases). Trimming took 8 bases from V and 8 from J, leaving 15 bases between them. This CDR3 has 12 residues. The CDR3 DNA sequence: TGTGCCAGCGCCCCCGGGGGGCACGGCTACACCTTC. Translating gives CASAPGGHGYTF.

This clonotype was detected many times. This chain links TRBV2 with TRBJ1-6; no definite D call. The CDR3 is 14 residues long. The germline V and J ends were trimmed by 5 bases and 5 bases, with 10 bases remaining between them. Germline assignment: CDR1 SNHLY and CDR2 FYNNEI. Written as DNA, the CDR3 is TGTGCCAGCAGTACCGGGAAAGATAATTCACCCCTCCACTTT. It codes for CASSTGKDNSPLHF.

This clonotype was counted ten times or more. A much larger clone is a single base away; this may be a read error. The chain employs TRBV12-3 or TRBV12-4 and TRBJ2-7; D call uncertain. The CDR3 covers 13 residues. In DNA form, the CDR3 reads TGTACCAGCAGTTTACATAGCTCCTACGAGCAGTACTTC. Translated: CTSSLHSSYEQYF.

The J gene is TRBJ1-2, the V gene TRBV6-1; D remains ambiguous. The CDR3 contains 13 residues. The germline gives CDR1 MNHNS, CDR2 SASEGT. Trimming removed 6 bases at V and 4 bases at J, with 12 bases between. The CDR3 here is CASRETDLYGYTF. The CDR3 DNA sequence: TGTGCCAGCAGGGAGACGGATCTCTATGGCTACACCTTC.

This clonotype was observed many times. The chain is built from TRBV12-3 or TRBV12-4 and TRBJ1-3, with a weak D call TRBD1 (5 bases). Trimming took off 2 bases at V and 4 bases at J, with 12 bases between the two ends. The CDR3 runs to 15 residues. CDR3 DNA: TGTGCCAGCAGTTTATATGGGGGAACCGGAAACACCATATATTTT. It codes for CASSLYGGTGNTIYF.